These T cell receptor beta chains were read from a single sample in a study of Graves' ophthalmopathy and Graves' hyperthyroidism. TCRdb processed the multiplex PCR reads anew with MiXCR; each CDR3 protein has one entry. This table holds 260,000 or so distinct CDR3 sequences, less than 55% found once. Sequencing was performed on peripheral blood. All receptors derive from an adult man with Graves' ophthalmopathy. The conserved cysteine and the conserved F or W are not part of the CDR3 here. The order of the fields is clone size, J gene, V gene, CDR3 protein. Clone sizes are given selectively: once, few, many, or a class where the clone is expanded.

abundance: few
j_gene: TRBJ2-5
v_gene: TRBV5-4
CDR3aa: ASSTRLAGKETQY

abundance: .
j_gene: TRBJ2-3
v_gene: TRBV5-1
CDR3aa: ASSPGTSDTQY

abundance: .
j_gene: TRBJ2-5
v_gene: TRBV12-3/TRBV12-4
CDR3aa: ASSSGRRGTQY

abundance: .
j_gene: TRBJ2-2
v_gene: TRBV2
CDR3aa: ASSEWTVTGELF

abundance: few
j_gene: TRBJ1-6
v_gene: TRBV19
CDR3aa: ASSMGRNNSPLH

abundance: .
j_gene: TRBJ2-7
v_gene: TRBV6-6
CDR3aa: ASTDEGQGVHEQY

abundance: .
j_gene: TRBJ2-7
v_gene: TRBV10-3
CDR3aa: ASSPRTGVYEQY

abundance: few
j_gene: TRBJ2-5
v_gene: TRBV12-3/TRBV12-4
CDR3aa: ASTLRRQETQY

abundance: few
j_gene: TRBJ1-5
v_gene: TRBV2
CDR3aa: ASSEGRDSNQPQH

abundance: once
j_gene: TRBJ2-7
v_gene: TRBV29-1
CDR3aa: SARDGEYEQY

abundance: .
j_gene: TRBJ2-7
v_gene: TRBV20-1
CDR3aa: SARGPLTGMSSYEQY

abundance: .
j_gene: TRBJ1-1
v_gene: TRBV10-3
CDR3aa: AISEGGRGGTEAF

abundance: .
j_gene: TRBJ2-3
v_gene: TRBV25-1
CDR3aa: ASSRDTGTDTQY

abundance: .
j_gene: TRBJ1-1
v_gene: TRBV10-3
CDR3aa: ASTQTESDTEAF

abundance: .
j_gene: TRBJ1-2
v_gene: TRBV30
CDR3aa: AWSAGEDYGYT

abundance: .
j_gene: TRBJ2-7
v_gene: TRBV11-2
CDR3aa: ASSKTRGGNYEQY

abundance: .
j_gene: TRBJ1-2
v_gene: TRBV12-3/TRBV12-4
CDR3aa: ASVDAGVEYGYT

abundance: few
j_gene: TRBJ1-5
v_gene: TRBV7-9
CDR3aa: ASSNNKGGNQPQH

abundance: .
j_gene: TRBJ2-7
v_gene: TRBV2
CDR3aa: ASSPGLPSYEQY

abundance: few
j_gene: TRBJ1-1
v_gene: TRBV5-5
CDR3aa: ASSWGGGQNTEAF

abundance: .
j_gene: TRBJ2-7
v_gene: TRBV5-1
CDR3aa: ASSVAPTEQY

abundance: .
j_gene: TRBJ2-7
v_gene: TRBV7-8
CDR3aa: ASSRAGRSSYEQY

abundance: .
j_gene: TRBJ1-1
v_gene: TRBV12-3/TRBV12-4
CDR3aa: ASGRTMGGTEAF

abundance: many
j_gene: TRBJ1-1
v_gene: TRBV7-8
CDR3aa: ASSLSRQNTEAF

abundance: few
j_gene: TRBJ2-7
v_gene: TRBV9
CDR3aa: ASSATPDGTYEQY

abundance: .
j_gene: TRBJ1-4
v_gene: TRBV15
CDR3aa: ATSRVAGPTNEKLF

abundance: many
j_gene: TRBJ1-6
v_gene: TRBV29-1
CDR3aa: SVAEQNNSPLH

abundance: many
j_gene: TRBJ1-1
v_gene: TRBV2
CDR3aa: ASSDRAEAF

abundance: .
j_gene: TRBJ1-1
v_gene: TRBV29-1
CDR3aa: SVHRGNTEAF

abundance: many
j_gene: TRBJ2-5
v_gene: TRBV10-3
CDR3aa: AISDWGGPAEQETQY

abundance: few
j_gene: TRBJ2-7
v_gene: TRBV2
CDR3aa: ASSDLSPRQY

abundance: .
j_gene: TRBJ1-2
v_gene: TRBV19
CDR3aa: ASTNTPGRGDSNYGYT

abundance: .
j_gene: TRBJ2-5
v_gene: TRBV20-1
CDR3aa: SARGLAGVVEETQY

abundance: .
j_gene: TRBJ2-7
v_gene: TRBV10-3
CDR3aa: AIGGSYNEQY

abundance: .
j_gene: TRBJ1-1
v_gene: TRBV7-9
CDR3aa: ANTPGQNQAF

abundance: .
j_gene: TRBJ2-3
v_gene: TRBV7-6
CDR3aa: ASSWAATDTQY

abundance: .
j_gene: TRBJ1-2
v_gene: TRBV20-1
CDR3aa: SASLGRHPYGYT

abundance: .
j_gene: TRBJ1-1
v_gene: TRBV29-1
CDR3aa: SVGEGTGTEAF

abundance: many
j_gene: TRBJ2-7
v_gene: TRBV19
CDR3aa: ASKGSNLAEQY

abundance: .
j_gene: TRBJ1-4
v_gene: TRBV2
CDR3aa: ASSVGETNEKLF

abundance: few
j_gene: TRBJ1-3
v_gene: TRBV10-3
CDR3aa: AISYSPGNSGNTIY

abundance: few
j_gene: TRBJ2-2
v_gene: TRBV20-1
CDR3aa: SAKGGRDNGELF

abundance: .
j_gene: TRBJ2-7
v_gene: TRBV7-2
CDR3aa: ATGVLAGGLEQY

abundance: .
j_gene: TRBJ2-7
v_gene: TRBV9
CDR3aa: ASSPRLAGGTEQY

abundance: few
j_gene: TRBJ1-2
v_gene: TRBV7-9
CDR3aa: ASSLILLGRQHPNYGYT

abundance: few
j_gene: TRBJ1-1
v_gene: TRBV7-9
CDR3aa: ASRPNRGDTEAF

abundance: many
j_gene: TRBJ1-2
v_gene: TRBV7-9
CDR3aa: ASSAPNDGQGIYGYT

abundance: .
j_gene: TRBJ1-5
v_gene: TRBV20-1
CDR3aa: SASPGGWGNQPQH

abundance: .
j_gene: TRBJ2-3
v_gene: TRBV10-3
CDR3aa: AITGLAGADTQY

abundance: .
j_gene: .
v_gene: TRBV7-2
CDR3aa: ASSVRTGSYNEQF

abundance: .
j_gene: TRBJ1-3
v_gene: TRBV12-3/TRBV12-4
CDR3aa: ASRAGVGNTIY